This TCR beta chain was found in a study of T cell clones after liver transplantation. This clone was observed a single time. The method was immunoSEQ multiplex PCR; TCRdb's version includes in-frame clones alone and lacks a portion of them. The sample contains some 110,000 clones, 75% to 95% of which appear only once. The trim removed 7 bases at V and 4 bases at J, leaving 11 bases unmatched. The germline V gene encodes CDR1 WSHSY and CDR2 SAAADI. This CDR3 comprises 17 residues. V is TRBV10-2 and J is TRBJ2-1; TRBD2 matches at 12 bases. The input for sequencing was CD4+ T cells from blood, taken 12 months after liver transplant. The receptor was isolated from a human patient who received a liver transplant. Some T cells may have come from the graft donor. This chain's CDR3 is CASNPSGRARHYNEQFF. CDR3 nucleotide sequence: TGCGCCAGCAATCCTAGCGGGAGGGCCCGACATTACAATGAGCAGTTCTTC.